Described below is a single TCR beta chain sequence and its context. Its cognate antigen is unknown. The sample comes from a study of CD8+ T cells in alopecia areata. Study-level information: Administration of oral tofacitinib to treated patients was at 5 to 10 mg twice daily. Study-wide points: Higher clonality and more expanded CD8+ clones appeared in lesional than normal scalp.

Germline CDR1 reads MNHEY; CDR2 reads SMNVEV (reference sequence). Trimming took 8 bases from V and 5 from J, leaving 21 bases between them. The CDR3 extends over 15 amino acids. Sampling of alopecia areata patients yielded lesional scalp punch biopsies as well as peripheral blood. Following RNA extraction, reverse transcription yielded cDNA that acted as the sequencing template. Method: immunoSEQ multiplex PCR; TCRdb's copy keeps in-frame clones and lacks some. The sample has about 14,000 clones, 45% to 60% seen once. The chain has TRBV27 and TRBJ2-5; no clear D. Here the sequenced sample was skin, taken at week 0. The TCR originated in a human donor with alopecia areata. The CDR3 sequence is CASRLLYPSSETQYF. CDR3 sequence (DNA): TGTGCCAGCCGACTCCTCTACCCTTCCTCGGAGACCCAGTACTTC.